This T cell receptor (beta chain) was captured by sequencing in a study of blood T cell repertoires in COVID-19. With V trimmed by 3 bases and J by 3 bases, 12 bases remained unmatched. The CDR3 has 17 residues. Germline V gene sequence: CDR1 SEHNR, CDR2 FQNEAQ (reference sequence). TCRdb's copy holds only in-frame clones and misses some; the assay was immunoSEQ multiplex PCR. The repertoire includes 300,000 to 350,000 clones, roughly 90% of them detected once, and more than 6% sits in the top ten. The gene calls are TRBV7-9 and TRBJ2-3, with TRBD2 matching 7 bases. The sequence derives from a woman aged 25 to 39 with COVID-19, enrolled during active disease. The specimen sequenced was peripheral blood. The CDR3 reads CASSFPRGGEATDTQYF. The CDR3 coding sequence is TGTGCCAGCAGCTTCCCGCGGGGAGGGGAGGCGACAGATACGCAGTATTTT.